This is a list of T cell receptor beta chains from one sample in a study of T cells in Graves' hyperthyroidism and ophthalmopathy. TCRdb redid the calling of the multiplex PCR reads with MiXCR, one entry per CDR3 protein. The sample yields around 100,000 distinct CDR3 sequences, around 50% seen once. Sequenced: blood. The receptor set was obtained from a man aged 35 to 55 with Graves' hyperthyroidism. The CDR3 runs from the conserved cysteine through the conserved F or W. The D gene is left open where the match is weak. Part of the rows lack a size; the others show once, few, many or a class for expanded clones.

J gene	clone size	D gene	V gene	CDR3 DNA	CDR3 protein
TRBJ1-1	.	.	TRBV27	TGTGCCAGCTGTCCATTACTGTGTACTGAAGCTTTCTTT	CASCPLLCTEAFF
TRBJ2-3	many	.	TRBV28	TGTGCCAGCAGCCAGGAGGGAGATACGCAGTATTTT	CASSQEGDTQYF
TRBJ2-7	many	.	TRBV6-1	TGTGCCAGCAGCAAAGGGGGGACGGAGGCCTACGAGCAGTACTTC	CASSKGGTEAYEQYF
TRBJ1-1	many	.	TRBV5-6	TGTGCCAGCAGCCGTCCCTCGGGGACGAACACTGAAGCTTTCTTT	CASSRPSGTNTEAFF
TRBJ2-1	many	.	TRBV2	TGTGCCAGCAAAGCGGATACCTACAATGAGCAGTTCTTC	CASKADTYNEQFF
TRBJ1-1	many	.	TRBV6-6	TGTGCCAGCAAACGGACAGCGCAGAACACTGAAGCTTTCTTT	CASKRTAQNTEAFF
TRBJ1-2	.	TRBD1	TRBV10-3	TGTGCCATCGAATCAGGGGGACTCCGGTATGGCTACACCTTC	CAIESGGLRYGYTF
TRBJ2-7	many	TRBD1	TRBV2	TGTGCCAGCAGTGAACAAGGACAGGGCTACGAGCAGTACTTC	CASSEQGQGYEQYF
TRBJ1-1	.	.	TRBV24-1	TGTGCCACCAGTGATTTGCCCCCGAACACTGAAGCTTTCTTT	CATSDLPPNTEAFF
TRBJ1-1	many	.	TRBV7-9	TGTGCCAGCAGCCTCCCTACTGAAGCTTTCTTT	CASSLPTEAFF
TRBJ2-7	many	TRBD2	TRBV12-3/TRBV12-4	TGTGCCAGCAGTTTGACTAGCGGGAGAAGTTTGGTGCGGTACTTC	CASSLTSGRSLVRYF
TRBJ1-1	.	.	TRBV7-9	TGTGCCAGCAGCTTGCAGGGAAGGACTGAAGCTTTCTTT	CASSLQGRTEAFF
TRBJ1-2	.	TRBD1	TRBV7-9	TGTGCCAGCAGCTACATCCGGGACAGGGTGGGCGGCTACACCTTC	CASSYIRDRVGGYTF
TRBJ2-1	.	.	TRBV24-1	TGTGCCACCAGTCCCGGGACACGGGGCTACAATGAGCAGTTCTTC	CATSPGTRGYNEQFF
TRBJ1-2	.	.	TRBV28	TGTGCCAGCACCCTCCAGGGGCAACAGAGGCGCTACACCTTC	CASTLQGQQRRYTF